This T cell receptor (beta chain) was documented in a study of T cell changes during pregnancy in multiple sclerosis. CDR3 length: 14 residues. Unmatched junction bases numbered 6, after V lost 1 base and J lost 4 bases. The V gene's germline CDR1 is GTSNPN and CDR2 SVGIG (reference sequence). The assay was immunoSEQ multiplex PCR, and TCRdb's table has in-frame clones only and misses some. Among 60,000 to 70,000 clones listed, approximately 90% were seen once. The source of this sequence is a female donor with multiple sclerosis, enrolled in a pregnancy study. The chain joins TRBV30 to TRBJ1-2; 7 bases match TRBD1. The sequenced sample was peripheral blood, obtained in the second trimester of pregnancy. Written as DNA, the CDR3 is TGTGCCTGGAGTGAAACAGGGGAAGGCTATGGCTACACCTTC. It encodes CAWSETGEGYGYTF.